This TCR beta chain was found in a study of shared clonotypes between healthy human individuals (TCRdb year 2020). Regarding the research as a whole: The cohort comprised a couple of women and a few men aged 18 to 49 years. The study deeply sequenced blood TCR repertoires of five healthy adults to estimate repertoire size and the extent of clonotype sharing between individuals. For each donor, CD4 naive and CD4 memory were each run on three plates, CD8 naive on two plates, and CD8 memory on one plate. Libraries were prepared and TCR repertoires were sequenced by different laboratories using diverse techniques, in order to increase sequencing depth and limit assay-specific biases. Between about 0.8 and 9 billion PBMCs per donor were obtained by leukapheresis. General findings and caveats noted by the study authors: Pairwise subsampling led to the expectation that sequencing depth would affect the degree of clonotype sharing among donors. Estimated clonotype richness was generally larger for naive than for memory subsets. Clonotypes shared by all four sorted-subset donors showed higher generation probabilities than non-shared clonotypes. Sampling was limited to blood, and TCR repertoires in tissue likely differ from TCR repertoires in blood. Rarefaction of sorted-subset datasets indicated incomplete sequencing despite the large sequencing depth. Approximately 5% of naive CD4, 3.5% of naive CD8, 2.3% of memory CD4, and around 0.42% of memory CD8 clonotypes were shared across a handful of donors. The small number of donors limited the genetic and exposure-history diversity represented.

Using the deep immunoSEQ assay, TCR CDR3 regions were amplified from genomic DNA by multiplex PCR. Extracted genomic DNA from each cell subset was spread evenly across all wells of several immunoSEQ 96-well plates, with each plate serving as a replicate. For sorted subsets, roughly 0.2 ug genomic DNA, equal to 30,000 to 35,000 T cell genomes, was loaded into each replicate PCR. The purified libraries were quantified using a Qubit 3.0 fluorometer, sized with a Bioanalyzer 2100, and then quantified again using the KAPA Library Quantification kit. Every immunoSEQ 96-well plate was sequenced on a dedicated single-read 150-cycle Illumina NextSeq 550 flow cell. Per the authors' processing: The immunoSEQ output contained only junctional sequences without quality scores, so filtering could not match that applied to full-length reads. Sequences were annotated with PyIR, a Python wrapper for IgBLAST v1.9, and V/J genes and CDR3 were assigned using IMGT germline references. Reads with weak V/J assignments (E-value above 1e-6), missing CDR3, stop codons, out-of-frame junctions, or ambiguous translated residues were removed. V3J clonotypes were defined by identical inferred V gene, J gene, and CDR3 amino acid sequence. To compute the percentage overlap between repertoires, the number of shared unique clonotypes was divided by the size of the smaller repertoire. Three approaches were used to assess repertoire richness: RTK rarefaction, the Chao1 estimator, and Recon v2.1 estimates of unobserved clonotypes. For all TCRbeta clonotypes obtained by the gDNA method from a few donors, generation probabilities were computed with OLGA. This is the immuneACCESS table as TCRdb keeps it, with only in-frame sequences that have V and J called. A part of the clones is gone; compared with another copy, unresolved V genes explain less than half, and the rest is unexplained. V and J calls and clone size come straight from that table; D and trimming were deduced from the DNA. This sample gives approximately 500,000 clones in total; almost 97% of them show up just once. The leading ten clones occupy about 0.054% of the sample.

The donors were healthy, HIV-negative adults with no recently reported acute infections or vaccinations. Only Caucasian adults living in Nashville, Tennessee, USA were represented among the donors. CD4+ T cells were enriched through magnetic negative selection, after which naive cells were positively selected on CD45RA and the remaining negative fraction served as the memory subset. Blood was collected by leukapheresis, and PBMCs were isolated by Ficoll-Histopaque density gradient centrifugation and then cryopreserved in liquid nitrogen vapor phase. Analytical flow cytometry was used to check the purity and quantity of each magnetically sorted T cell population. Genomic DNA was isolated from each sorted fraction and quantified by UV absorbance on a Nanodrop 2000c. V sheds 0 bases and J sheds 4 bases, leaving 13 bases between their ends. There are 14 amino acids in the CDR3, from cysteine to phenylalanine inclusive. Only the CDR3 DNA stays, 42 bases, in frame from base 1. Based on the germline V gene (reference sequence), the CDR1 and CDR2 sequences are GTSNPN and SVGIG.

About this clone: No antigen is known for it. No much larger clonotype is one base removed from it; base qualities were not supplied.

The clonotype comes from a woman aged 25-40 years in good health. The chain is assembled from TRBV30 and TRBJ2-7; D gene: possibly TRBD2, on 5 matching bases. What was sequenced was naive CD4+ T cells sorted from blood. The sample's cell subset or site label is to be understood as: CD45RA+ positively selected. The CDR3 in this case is CAWSVSVGEYEQYF. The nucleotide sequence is TGTGCCTGGAGTGTCAGTGTGGGAGAGTACGAGCAGTACTTC.